The entry below gives a single T cell receptor beta chain sequence along with its context. Antigen unknown. The data were taken from a study of human T cells and chemical hapten exposure. Study in general: Weekly administration of diphenylcyclopropenone to the scalp of patients continued throughout the roughly 22-week study. Findings and limits, study-wide: Alopecia was present in the donors, so their immune response may differ from healthy people's.

Time point of the sample: pre-sensitization, week 0. Indicated treatment: therapeutic diphenylcyclopropenone sensitization with weekly scalp DPC. CDR1 and CDR2 (germline): LGHNA, YNFKEQ. The V gene end was trimmed by 3 bases and the J gene end by 10 bases; junction bases not matched to a gene: 5. The CDR3 is made up of 15 amino acids. TCRdb used MiXCR to reprocess the RACE reads, holding one entry per CDR3 protein. Of 250,000 or so distinct CDR3 sequences in the sample, over 7.5% were seen once. The input for sequencing was whole blood, taken in connection with sensitization to the hapten diphenylcyclopropenone (DPC). This receptor was taken from a man between 18 and 29 years old with alopecia areata. Some clones in this sample may be carry-over from other donors' samples. The chain couples TRBV4-2 to TRBJ2-1, with 14 bases lining up with TRBD2. CDR3 nucleotides: TGTGCCAGCAGCCAGACTAGCGGGGGGGCCGGAGAGCAGTTCTTC. It encodes CASSQTSGGAGEQFF.